What follows is one TCR beta chain and its context. The antigen is not known. Sequencing libraries of naive CD8 cells derived from approximately 20,000 to 980,000 sorted cells with 10%, 30% or 50% RNA. This record belongs to a study of molecular identifiers for immune sequencing clone quantification. Overall study findings and caveats: Identical TCR molecules can share a barcode, and this sharing could underestimate highly expanded clone sizes.

This CDR3 comprises 14 residues. Looked up from germline, CDR1 is MGHDK and CDR2 is SYGVNS. V shed 4 bases, J shed 5 bases, and the junction held 2 bases outside the gene matches. One entry per CDR3 protein results from TCRdb running MiXCR on the PCR reads. Seen here are more than 70,000 distinct CDR3 sequences, roughly 21% observed once, and the top ten hold approximately 1%. The receptor was isolated from a human donor in good health. Some libraries in this study had Jurkat cell RNA spiked in. The chain carries TRBV25-1 and TRBJ2-1; 10 bases line up with TRBD2. The sequencing input was naive CD8+ T cells from blood, with Jurkat cell RNA spiked in. Subset of the sample: FACS-sorted CD8+CD4-CCR7+CD45RA+ naive T cells. CDR3 nucleotides: TGTGCCAGCAGTGTTAGCGGGAGGAACAATGAGCAGTTCTTC. Protein sequence: CASSVSGRNNEQFF. The full variable domain, completed using reference TRBV25-1 and TRBJ2-1, is EADIYQTPRYLVIGTGKKITLECSQTMGHDKMYWYQQDPGMELHLIHYSYGVNSTEKGDLSSESTVSRIRTEHFPLTLESARPSHTSQYLCASSVSGRNNEQFFGPGTRLTVL.